This TCR beta chain was observed in a study of shared clonotypes between healthy human individuals. V was cut by 4 bases and J by 1 base, with 11 bases left in between. Germline V gene lookup returns CDR1 SGHNT and CDR2 YYREEE (reference sequence). CDR3 length: 14 amino acids. TCRdb keeps only in-frame clones here, not all; method: immunoSEQ multiplex PCR. The repertoire holds just under 350,000 clones, with less than 75% as singletons. V and J are TRBV5-4 and TRBJ2-5; D possibly corresponds to TRBD1 (6 bases). This receptor was taken from a man aged 25 to 45 in good health. What was sequenced was memory CD4+ T cells sorted from blood. Subset described: CD45RA-negative fraction. Here the CDR3 reads CASSQGQIQETQYF. Written as DNA, the CDR3 is TGTGCCAGCAGCCAGGGACAAATCCAAGAGACCCAGTACTTC. Together with reference TRBV5-4 and TRBJ2-5, the CDR3 gives the full variable domain: ETGVTQSPTHLIKTRGQQVTLRCSSQSGHNTVSWYQQALGQGPQFIFQYYREEENGRGNFPPRFSGLQFPNYSSELNVNALELDDSALYLCASSQGQIQETQYFGPGTRLLVL.